This passage covers 14 T cell receptor beta chains from one sample sequenced in a study of radiation and T cells in renal cell carcinoma. Time point defined: blood 2 weeks post-SBRT. This sample's treatment: 15 Gy SBRT to primary tumor, nephrectomy 4 weeks later. This table comes from immunoSEQ multiplex PCR, and its TCRdb copy is limited to in-frame clones, with some not included. The data contain 100,000 to 150,000 clones, around 81% of them singletons. Sequenced material: blood, taken from a patient whose treatment included radiotherapy and nephrectomy. The source of these receptors is a man aged 45-65 years with renal cell carcinoma.

This clone has a count of ten or more. This sequence joins TRBV30 and TRBJ1-4; perhaps TRBD1 as D (6 bases). The CDR3 spans 16 residues. Germline CDR1 is GTSNPN and CDR2 is SVGIG (reference sequence). The ends were cut back, 8 bases at V and 0 bases at J, with 19 bases in the middle. The chain's CDR3 is CAHSKDRSPTNEKLFF. Written as DNA, the CDR3 is TGTGCCCACTCGAAAGACAGGTCGCCAACTAATGAAAAACTGTTTTTT.

The chain carries TRBV5-1 and TRBJ2-3, with D perhaps assigned TRBD1 or TRBD2 (5 bases each). The CDR3 is made up of 14 amino acids. The germline V gene encodes CDR1 SGHRS and CDR2 YFSETQ. V lost 1 base, J lost 4 bases, and 10 bases lay in between. CDR3 amino acids: CASSLTLGADTQYF. CDR3 nucleotide sequence: TGCGCCAGCAGCTTGACCTTGGGGGCAGATACGCAGTATTTT.

Here the CDR3 reads CASSLAMVRINSNYGYTF. CDR3 coding DNA: TGCGCCAGCAGCTTGGCCATGGTTAGGATAAATTCTAACTATGGCTACACCTTC. The chain joins TRBV5-1 to TRBJ1-2; the D is unclear. Germline CDR1 is SGHRS and CDR2 is YFSETQ. Trimming took off 0 bases at V and 0 bases at J, with 18 bases between the two ends. The CDR3 covers 18 residues.

The rearrangement joins TRBV2 to TRBJ2-5; tentatively, D is TRBD1 (5 bases). Germline-derived CDR1 and CDR2 are SNHLY and FYNNEI. With 0 bases removed from V and 7 bases from J, the gap between germline ends came to 12 bases. The CDR3 sequence is 14 residues long. The CDR3 spells CASSEAPRDGTQYF. The CDR3 DNA reads TGTGCCAGCAGTGAAGCGCCCAGGGATGGGACCCAGTACTTC.

The rearrangement joins TRBV30 to TRBJ2-7, with D possibly being TRBD1 (6 bases). This CDR3 spans 13 amino acids. V gave up 3 bases and J gave up 5 bases, with 14 bases separating them. Looked up from germline, CDR1 is GTSNPN and CDR2 is SVGIG (reference sequence). CDR3 sequence: CAWSTGTFHEQYF. For the CDR3, the DNA is TGTGCCTGGAGCACCGGGACATTCCACGAGCAGTACTTC. The entire variable domain, with the rest obtained from reference TRBV30 and TRBJ2-7, is as follows: SQTIHQWPATLVQPVGSPLSLECTVEGTSNPNLYWYRQAAGRGLQLLFYSVGIGQISSEVPQNLSASRPQDRQFILSSKKLLLSDSGFYLCAWSTGTFHEQYFGPGTRLTVT.

The chain has TRBV28 and TRBJ2-1, with TRBD1 matching 7 bases. Germline CDR1 MDHEN, CDR2 SYDVKM. The length of the CDR3 is 14 residues. V gave up 5 bases and J gave up 7 bases; unmatched junction bases: 8. This chain's CDR3 is CASSRPGDRNEQFF. CDR3 in DNA: TGTGCCAGCAGTCGACCCGGGGACAGAAATGAGCAGTTCTTC.

The V call is TRBV10-3, the J call TRBJ1-4; 8 positions agree with TRBD1. From germline, CDR1 is ENHRY and CDR2 SYGVKD. V trimming: 6 bases; J trimming: 5 bases; junction bases outside the gene matches: 11. The CDR3 spans 16 residues. CDR3 in amino acids: CAISKSTGTGNEKLFF. DNA of the CDR3: TGTGCCATCAGCAAATCTACCGGGACAGGAAATGAAAAACTGTTTTTT.

This clone has more than one count but fewer than ten. The J gene is TRBJ2-5, the V gene TRBV2; tentatively, D is TRBD2 (5 bases). This CDR3 spans 13 amino acids. CDR1 is SNHLY, CDR2 FYNNEI, per germline. Trimming shortened V by 8 bases and J by 5 bases, and 15 bases separated the two germline ends. CDR3 amino acids: CASEMAREETQYF. For the CDR3, the DNA is TGTGCCAGCGAAATGGCTAGGGAGGAGACCCAGTACTTC.

This clone occurred once. The chain uses TRBV9 and TRBJ2-7, with 7 bases that match TRBD1. The CDR3 extends over 14 amino acids. The V gene's germline CDR1 is SGDLS and CDR2 YYNGEE. Germline trimming cut 1 base from V and 4 bases from J; bases unmatched to any gene: 5. The CDR3 DNA reads TGTGCCAGCAGCGTATATGGGGGACAGTACGAGCAGTACTTC. Translation gives CASSVYGGQYEQYF.

The CDR3 region is CASSTGRGETQYF. Written as DNA, the CDR3 is TGTGCCAGTAGTACTGGCAGGGGAGAGACCCAGTACTTC. The V call is TRBV19, the J call TRBJ2-5; weak D call: TRBD1 (6 bases). Germline V lookup: CDR1 LNHDA, CDR2 SQIVND (reference sequence). V shed 4 bases and J shed 4 bases, with 10 bases lying between them. This CDR3 contains 13 residues. The full variable domain, its missing parts supplied by reference TRBV19 and TRBJ2-5, is DGGITQSPKYLFRKEGQNVTLSCEQNLNHDAMYWYRQDPGQGLRLIYYSQIVNDFQKGDIAEGYSVSREKKESFPLTVTSAQKNPTAFYLCASSTGRGETQYFGPGTRLLVL.

On this clone: The junction shows a germline mismatch at one end, possibly a read error. The J gene is TRBJ1-5, the V gene TRBV10-3; 8 bases line up with TRBD1. Germline V lookup: CDR1 ENHRY, CDR2 SYGVKD. This CDR3 region has 15 residues. CDR3 DNA sequence: TGTGCCAGCAGTGCTACAGGGGGAGGCGGTCAGCCCCAGCATTTT. Its protein is CASSATGGGGQPQHF.

This clone came up a few times. The chain links TRBV9 to TRBJ2-2; 8 bases align to TRBD1. The CDR3 has 15 residues. Germline V lookup: CDR1 SGDLS, CDR2 YYNGEE. The V gene end was trimmed by 0 bases and the J gene end by 7 bases; junction bases not matched to a gene: 5. The CDR3 region is CASSVGTGQSGELFF. The CDR3 DNA is TGTGCCAGCAGCGTAGGGACAGGGCAGAGCGGGGAGCTGTTTTTT.

This clone appeared a few times. The V call is TRBV2, the J call TRBJ2-7; 9 bases are shared with TRBD1. The CDR3 spans 15 residues. J gave up 3 bases and V 4 bases, and 7 bases lay outside the gene matches. Germline CDR1 and CDR2: SNHLY and FYNNEI. CDR3 in DNA: TGTGCCAGCAGTGGACGGGACAGGGACCTCTACGAGCAGTACTTC. It codes for CASSGRDRDLYEQYF.

This clone came up once. The chain links TRBV11-1 to TRBJ1-2, with 10 nucleotides matching TRBD1. Trimming removed 5 bases from V and 7 bases from J; junction bases left unmatched: 4. From germline, CDR1 is SGHAT and CDR2 FQDESV (reference sequence). The CDR3 has 13 amino acids. The CDR3 DNA reads TGTGCCAGCAGCCCCGGGACAGGGGCTGGCTACACCTTC. Residues: CASSPGTGAGYTF.